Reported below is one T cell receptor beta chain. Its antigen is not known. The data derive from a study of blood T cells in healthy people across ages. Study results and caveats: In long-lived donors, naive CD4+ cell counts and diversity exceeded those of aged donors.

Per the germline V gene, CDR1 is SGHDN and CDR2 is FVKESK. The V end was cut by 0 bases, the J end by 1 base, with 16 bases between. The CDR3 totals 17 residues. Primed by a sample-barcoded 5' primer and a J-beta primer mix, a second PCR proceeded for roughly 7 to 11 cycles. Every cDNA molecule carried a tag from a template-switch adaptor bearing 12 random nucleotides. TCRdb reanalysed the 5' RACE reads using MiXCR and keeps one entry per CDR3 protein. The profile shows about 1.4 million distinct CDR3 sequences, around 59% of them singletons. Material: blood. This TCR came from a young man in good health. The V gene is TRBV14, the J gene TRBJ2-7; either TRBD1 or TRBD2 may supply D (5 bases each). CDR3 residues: CASSQDEWGSRSYEQYF. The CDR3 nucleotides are TGTGCCAGCAGCCAAGATGAGTGGGGGTCGCGTTCCTACGAGCAGTACTTC.